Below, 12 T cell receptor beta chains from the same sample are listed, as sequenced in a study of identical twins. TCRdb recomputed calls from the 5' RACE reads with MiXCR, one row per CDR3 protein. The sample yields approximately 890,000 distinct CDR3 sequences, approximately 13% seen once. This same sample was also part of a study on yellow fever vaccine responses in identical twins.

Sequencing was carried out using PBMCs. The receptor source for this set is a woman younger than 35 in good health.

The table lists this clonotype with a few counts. For the CDR3, the DNA is TGTGCCAGCAGTTACTCTCGTATCAATGAGCAGTTCTTC. It specifies CASSYSRINEQFF. This sequence joins TRBV6-5 and TRBJ2-1; D is ambiguous. Looked up from germline, CDR1 is MNHEY and CDR2 is SVGAGI. The CDR3 runs to 13 residues. V was trimmed by 0 bases and J by 6 bases, leaving 6 bases between them.

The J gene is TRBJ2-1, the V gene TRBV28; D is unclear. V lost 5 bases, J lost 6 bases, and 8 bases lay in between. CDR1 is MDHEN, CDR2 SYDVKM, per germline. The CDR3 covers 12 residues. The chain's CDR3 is CASSGTVNEQFF. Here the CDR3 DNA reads TGTGCCAGCAGTGGAACAGTCAATGAGCAGTTCTTC.

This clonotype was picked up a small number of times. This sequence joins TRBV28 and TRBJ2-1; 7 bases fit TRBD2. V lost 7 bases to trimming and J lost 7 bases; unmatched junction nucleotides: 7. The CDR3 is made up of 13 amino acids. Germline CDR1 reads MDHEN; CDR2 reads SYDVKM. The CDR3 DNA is TGTGCCAGCACTAATAGCGGGCGGAATGAGCAGTTCTTC. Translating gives CASTNSGRNEQFF. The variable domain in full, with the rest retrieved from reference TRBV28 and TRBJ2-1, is DVKVTQSSRYLVKRTGEKVFLECVQDMDHENMFWYRQDPGLGLRLIYFSYDVKMKEKGDIPEGYSVSREKKERFSLILESASTNQTSMYLCASTNSGRNEQFFGPGTRLTVL.

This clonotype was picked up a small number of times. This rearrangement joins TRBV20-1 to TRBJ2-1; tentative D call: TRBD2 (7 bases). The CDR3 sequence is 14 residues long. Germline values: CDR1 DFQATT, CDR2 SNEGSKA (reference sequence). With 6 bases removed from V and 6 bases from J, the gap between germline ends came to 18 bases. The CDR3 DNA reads TGCAGTGCCATAGGGGGGAGGGCCAGCAATGAGCAGTTCTTC. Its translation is CSAIGGRASNEQFF.

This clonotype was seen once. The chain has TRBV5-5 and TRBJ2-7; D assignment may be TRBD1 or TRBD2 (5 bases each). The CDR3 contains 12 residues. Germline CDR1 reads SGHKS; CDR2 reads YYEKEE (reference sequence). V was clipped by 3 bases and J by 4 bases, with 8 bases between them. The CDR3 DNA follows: TGTGCCAGCAGCTGGGACGGGTACGAGCAGTACTTC. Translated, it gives CASSWDGYEQYF.

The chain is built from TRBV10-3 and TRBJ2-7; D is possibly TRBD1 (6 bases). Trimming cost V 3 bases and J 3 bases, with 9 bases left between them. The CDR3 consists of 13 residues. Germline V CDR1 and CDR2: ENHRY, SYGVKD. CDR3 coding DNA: TGTGCCATCAGTGAAACAGGGAGCTACGAGCAGTACTTC. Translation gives CAISETGSYEQYF.

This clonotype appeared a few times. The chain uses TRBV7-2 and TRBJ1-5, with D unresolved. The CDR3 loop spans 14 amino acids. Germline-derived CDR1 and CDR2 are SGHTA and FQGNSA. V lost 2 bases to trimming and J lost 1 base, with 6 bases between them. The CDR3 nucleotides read TGTGCCAGCAGCTTATTGAAGAGCAATCAGCCCCAGCATTTT. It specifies CASSLLKSNQPQHF.

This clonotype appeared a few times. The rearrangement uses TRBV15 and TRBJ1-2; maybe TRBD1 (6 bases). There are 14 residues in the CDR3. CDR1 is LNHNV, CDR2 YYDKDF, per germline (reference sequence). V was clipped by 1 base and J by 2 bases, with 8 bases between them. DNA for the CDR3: TGTGCCACCAGCAGAGCGGACAGCAACTATGGCTACACCTTC. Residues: CATSRADSNYGYTF.

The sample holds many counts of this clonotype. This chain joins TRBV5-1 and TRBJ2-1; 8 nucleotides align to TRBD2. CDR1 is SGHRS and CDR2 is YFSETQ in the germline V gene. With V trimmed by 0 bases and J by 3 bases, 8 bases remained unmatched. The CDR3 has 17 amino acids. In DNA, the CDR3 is TGCGCCAGCAGCTTGGAGGGGCCGGGACTAGTCTACAATGAGCAGTTCTTC. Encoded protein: CASSLEGPGLVYNEQFF.

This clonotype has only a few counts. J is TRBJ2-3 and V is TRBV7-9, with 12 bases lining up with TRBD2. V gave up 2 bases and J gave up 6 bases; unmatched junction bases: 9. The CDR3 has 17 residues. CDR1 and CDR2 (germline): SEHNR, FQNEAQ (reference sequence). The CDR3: CASSLLAGGPPTDTQYF. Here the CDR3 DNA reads TGTGCCAGCAGCTTACTAGCGGGGGGGCCCCCCACCGATACGCAGTATTTT.

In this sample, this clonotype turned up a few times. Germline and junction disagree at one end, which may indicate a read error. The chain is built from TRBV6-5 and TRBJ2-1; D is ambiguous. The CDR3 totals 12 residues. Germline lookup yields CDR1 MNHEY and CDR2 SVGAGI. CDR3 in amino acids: CASSNSPNEQFF. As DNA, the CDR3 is TGTGCCAGCAGTAACTCCCCGAATGAGCAGTTCTTC.

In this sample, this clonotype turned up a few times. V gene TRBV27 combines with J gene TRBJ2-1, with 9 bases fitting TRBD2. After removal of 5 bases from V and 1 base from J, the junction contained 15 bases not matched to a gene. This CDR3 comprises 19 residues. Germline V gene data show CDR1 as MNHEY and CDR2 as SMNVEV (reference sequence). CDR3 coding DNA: TGTGCCAGCAGTCCACTCGGGACTAGCCGTCGACGGTCCTACAATGAGCAGTTCTTC. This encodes CASSPLGTSRRRSYNEQFF.